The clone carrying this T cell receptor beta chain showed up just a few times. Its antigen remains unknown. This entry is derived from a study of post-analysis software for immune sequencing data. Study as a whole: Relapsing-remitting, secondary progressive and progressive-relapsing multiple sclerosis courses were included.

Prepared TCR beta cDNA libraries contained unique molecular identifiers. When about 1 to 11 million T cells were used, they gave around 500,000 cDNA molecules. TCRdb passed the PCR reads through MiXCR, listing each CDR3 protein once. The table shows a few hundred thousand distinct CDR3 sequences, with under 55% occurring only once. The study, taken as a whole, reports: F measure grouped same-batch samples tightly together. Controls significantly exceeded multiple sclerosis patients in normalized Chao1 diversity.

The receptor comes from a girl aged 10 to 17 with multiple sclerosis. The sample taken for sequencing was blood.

Written as DNA, the CDR3 is TGTGCCAGCAGACCTAGCGTCTACTCCTACGAGCAGTACTTC. Protein: CASRPSVYSYEQYF. The gene calls are TRBV28 and TRBJ2-7; possibly TRBD2 for D (6 bases). The V gene's germline CDR1 is MDHEN and CDR2 SYDVKM. The CDR3 has 14 residues. V lost 6 bases, J lost 0 bases, and 12 bases lay in between.